The clone carrying this T cell receptor beta chain has more than one count but fewer than ten. What it binds is not known. Germline V CDR1 and CDR2: KGHSY, FQNENV. The V end was cut by 4 bases, the J end by 6 bases, with 16 bases between. This CDR3 comprises 14 residues. The data were obtained in a study of CD8+ T cells in alopecia areata. At the level of the study: Patients remained on tofacitinib for 6 to 18 months and then went 6 months without it. General study results and limits: Especially in alopecia totalis/universalis, lesional scalp showed greater clonality than normal scalp did.

In each case, RNA was isolated and then reverse transcribed into cDNA as the sequencing template. The method was immunoSEQ multiplex PCR; TCRdb's version includes in-frame clones alone and lacks a portion of them. The sample consists of about 150,000 clones, approximately 87% of them appearing once. Peripheral blood, together with lesional scalp punch biopsies, was collected from alopecia areata patients. This TCR derives from a human donor with alopecia areata. V usage is TRBV16 and J usage is TRBJ2-7, with a tentative D call TRBD2 (5 bases). Sequenced material: CD8+ T cells sorted from blood, taken at week 0. In DNA form, the CDR3 reads TGTGCCAGCAGCCCGTTTTTAAGCGAGGGCGAGCAGTACTTC. This gives the protein CASSPFLSEGEQYF.